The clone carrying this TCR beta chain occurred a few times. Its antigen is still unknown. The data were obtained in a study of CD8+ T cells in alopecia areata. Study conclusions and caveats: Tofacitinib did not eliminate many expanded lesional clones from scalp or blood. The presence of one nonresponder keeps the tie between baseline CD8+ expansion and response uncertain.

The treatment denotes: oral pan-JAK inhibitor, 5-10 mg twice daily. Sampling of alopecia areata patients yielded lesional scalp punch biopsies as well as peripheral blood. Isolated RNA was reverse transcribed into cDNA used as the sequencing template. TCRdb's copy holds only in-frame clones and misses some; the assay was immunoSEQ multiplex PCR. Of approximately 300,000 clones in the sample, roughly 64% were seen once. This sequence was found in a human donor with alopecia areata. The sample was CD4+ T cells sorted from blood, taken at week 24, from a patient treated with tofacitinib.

In DNA form, the CDR3 reads TGTGCCATCAGTGAAAGGGGACTCACAGATACGCAGTATTTT. This encodes CAISERGLTDTQYF. This chain links TRBV10-3 with TRBJ2-3, with D perhaps matching TRBD2 (6 bases). V lost 3 bases to trimming and J lost 2 bases, with 9 bases between them. The V gene's germline CDR1 is ENHRY and CDR2 SYGVKD. The CDR3 loop spans 14 amino acids.